The rows below give T cell receptor beta chains drawn from one sample of a study of vaccination effects on CD4 cells after COVID-19. TCRdb's copy holds only in-frame clones and misses some; the assay was immunoSEQ multiplex PCR. The repertoire holds about 46,000 clones, with around three quarters as singletons. The antigens for these receptors are not known. The sample consisted of CD4+ T cells from PBMCs cultured with HCoV-OC43 spike peptides, taken after COVID-19 vaccination. All receptors derive from a human donor who received a COVID-19 vaccine. Each CDR3 is given with its conserved first and last residue.

>TRBV19
CASSRGQRGTDTQYF
>TRBV9
CASSVARGAYNEQFF
>TRBV6-5
CASSYTRQLNTEAFF
>TRBV2
CASSENRDYGYTF
>TRBV12-3/TRBV12-4
CASSGFQNSPLHF
>TRBV19
CASSPSGLSTDTQYF
>TRBV30
CAWSQGLGVSTQYF
>TRBV2
CASSGVGPNQPQHF
>TRBV30
CAWRRGLNTEAFF
>TRBV27
CASSQPLGEQYF
>TRBV5-1
CASSREQSIYGYTF
>TRBV24-1
CATSDLLQGYTF
>TRBV7-9
CASSLDRETIQYF
>TRBV19
CASSAQVSGNTIYF
>TRBV5-6
CASSLRDSINHEQFF
>TRBV10-3
CAIKPPDTDTQYF
>TRBV29-1
CSAMTGKAGYTF
>TRBV19
CASSARAAGGNEQFF
>TRBV11-2
CASSSTRGREKLFF
>TRBV5-6
CASSLLGLKKSYNEQFF
>TRBV19
CASSIAGRGGFLATQETQYF
>TRBV11-2
CASSLSQSTDTQYF
>TRBV18
CASSPPKGQGGEKLFF
>TRBV6-2/TRBV6-3
CASSYPRSTQRILLKNQPQHF
>TRBV5-1
CASSKLQGGSYNEQFF
>TRBV9
CASSGGQTIHSPLHF
>TRBV5-6
CASSSSRAGHNEQFF
>TRBV7-2
CASSLALILGGGYEQYF
>TRBV5-1
CASNQGTYEQYF
>TRBV27
CASSLSVGGNQPQHF
>TRBV29-1
CSVDPSRGSNTEAFF
>TRBV5-4
CASSLQGSGNTIYF
>TRBV19
CASSIYPDRPNQPQHF
>TRBV19
CASTGQGLMGQPQHF
>TRBV6-1
CASSEGGRGTQYF
>TRBV11-2
CASSLNGGRNYGYTF
>TRBV11-3
CASREPTRVARETQYF
>TRBV18
CASSPYTYGYTF
>TRBV10-2
CASLGGSSYNSPLHF
>TRBV5-1
CASSLGAPGLQSKWYF
>TRBV10-2
CASSGTGAVDYTF
>TRBV2
CASSEALERGDFGELFF
>TRBV6-5
CASSYSTQTSGNTIYF
>TRBV7-9
CASSRGGSAEAFF
>TRBV4-2
CASSQDPGQGNEKLFF
>TRBV7-2
CASSLIGLAGDRETQYF
>TRBV11-1
CASSQLVEGGTEAFF
>TRBV30
CAWTPGGGQPQHF
>TRBV6-5
CASRYDRNSNQPQHF
>TRBV6-1
CASSQNPETQYF
>TRBV29-1
CSVAAGGKTEAFF